The 21 T cell receptor beta chains below come from one sample, sequenced in a study of somatic mutations in cytotoxic T cells in rheumatoid arthritis (dated 2017 in TCRdb). The method behind the library was the immunoSEQ multiplex PCR assay. Imported from immuneACCESS, the table was reduced by TCRdb to in-frame sequences with V and J called. These copies leave out some clones; in studies compared against another copy, an unresolved V gene accounts for under half, and the cause of the remainder is not known. This sample holds some 20,000 clones; around 84% were observed only once. The top ten hold about 20% of the sample. Material: CD8+ T cells sorted from blood. These receptors all come from a woman aged 50 to 65 in good health.

This clone was seen once. The chain is built from TRBV5-1 and TRBJ1-1; D is undetermined. Germline lookup yields CDR1 SGHRS and CDR2 YFSETQ. V lost 0 bases, J lost 2 bases, and 11 bases lay in between. The CDR3 has 15 amino acids. The CDR3 protein is CASSLAKGPNTEAFF. CDR3 DNA: TGCGCCAGCAGCTTGGCTAAAGGGCCTAACACTGAAGCTTTCTTT.

The chain carries TRBV5-1 and TRBJ1-1; 8 bases agree with TRBD1. Losses at the gene ends were 4 bases for V and 1 base for J; bases not matched to a gene: 12. Looked up from germline, CDR1 is SGHRS and CDR2 is YFSETQ. CDR3 length: 17 amino acids. The CDR3 region is CASSRTGGGQGNTEAFF. Here the CDR3 DNA reads TGCGCCAGCAGCCGAACGGGTGGTGGACAGGGGAACACTGAAGCTTTCTTT.

The rearrangement joins TRBV29-1 to TRBJ1-2; D gene unclear. The germline CDR1 and CDR2 sequences are SQVTM and ANQGSEA. The CDR3 extends over 14 amino acids. V was trimmed by 3 bases and J by 8 bases, leaving 19 bases between them. CDR3 DNA: TGCAGCGTTGATATAGAATCGGCATTGTACGGCTACACCTTC. This translates into CSVDIESALYGYTF.

The chain is built from TRBV5-5 and TRBJ2-6; TRBD1 might be the D (6 bases). Trimming shortened V by 0 bases and J by 0 bases, and 10 bases separated the two germline ends. Germline CDR1 is SGHKS and CDR2 is YYEKEE (reference sequence). The CDR3 is 17 amino acids. CDR3 sequence reads: CASSLEARGSGANVLTF. In DNA, the CDR3 is TGTGCCAGCAGCTTGGAGGCCAGGGGCTCTGGGGCCAACGTCCTGACTTTC.

The rearrangement uses TRBV2 and TRBJ1-2; 10 bases align to TRBD1. CDR1 and CDR2 (germline): SNHLY, FYNNEI. The V segment lost 3 bases and the J segment 4 bases; nucleotides outside the gene matches: 11. CDR3 length: 17 amino acids. CDR3 sequence: CASSDRDRGSHTYGYTF. CDR3 DNA: TGTGCCAGCAGTGACCGGGACAGGGGATCTCATACCTATGGCTACACCTTC.

The chain joins TRBV29-1 to TRBJ2-5; D is possibly TRBD2 (6 bases). The germline CDR1 and CDR2 sequences are SQVTM and ANQGSEA. V was pared by 0 bases and J by 5 bases, with 22 bases between. This CDR3 comprises 17 residues. The CDR3 reads CSVEDHELASLWETQYF. DNA for the CDR3: TGCAGCGTTGAAGATCACGAACTAGCCTCTCTGTGGGAGACCCAGTACTTC.

The CDR3 spells CASSLGQGYAEAFF. The CDR3 DNA reads TGTGCCAGTAGTCTAGGACAGGGGTACGCTGAAGCTTTCTTT. The rearrangement joins TRBV19 to TRBJ1-1; 9 nucleotides match TRBD1. CDR3 size: 14 residues. CDR1 LNHDA and CDR2 SQIVND come from the germline V gene (reference sequence). The V segment lost 5 bases and the J segment 6 bases; nucleotides outside the gene matches: 7.

The chain employs TRBV5-1 and TRBJ2-2, with 8 nucleotides matching TRBD2. Germline V CDR1 and CDR2: SGHRS, YFSETQ. The V and J ends lost 1 base and 5 bases, in that order; junction bases with no gene match: 10. CDR3 size: 17 residues. CDR3 DNA: TGCGCCAGCAGCTTGAGTTTGAGCGGGGGCTGGACCGGGGAGCTGTTTTTT. This gives the protein CASSLSLSGGWTGELFF.

The chain is built from TRBV7-2 and TRBJ1-2, with a weak D call TRBD1 (5 bases). CDR1 and CDR2 (germline): SGHTA, FQGNSA. The CDR3 totals 16 residues. Deletions cut 6 bases from V and 8 bases from J, with 25 bases between. CDR3 protein: CASSLTWDPSGSGYTF. The CDR3 coding sequence is TGTGCCAGCAGTCTTACTTGGGACCCTAGTGGATCCGGCTACACCTTC.

The chain joins TRBV15 to TRBJ2-5; 9 bases are shared with TRBD1. Germline V gene sequence: CDR1 LNHNV, CDR2 YYDKDF (reference sequence). The CDR3 covers 20 residues. Trimming at V came to 5 bases and at J to 3 bases, leaving 22 bases not matched to a gene. The CDR3 region has the DNA TGTGCCACCAGCGAATGGGACAGGGAGTGGGTGGTAGCCACCAAAGAGACCCAGTACTTC. Translated, it gives CATSEWDREWVVATKETQYF.

The V call is TRBV27, the J call TRBJ1-1; 9 bases fit TRBD1. The trim removed 11 bases at V and 2 bases at J, leaving 9 bases unmatched. The CDR3 runs 14 residues. CDR1 and CDR2 (germline): MNHEY, SMNVEV (reference sequence). The CDR3 loop is CAGTGQNANTEAFF. DNA for the CDR3: TGTGCCGGGACAGGGCAAAACGCAAACACTGAAGCTTTCTTT.

The CDR3 loop reads CASSLSPGGDRAPEAFF. Written as DNA, the CDR3 is TGTGCCAGCAGTTTAAGCCCCGGAGGGGACAGGGCACCTGAAGCTTTCTTT. The rearrangement links TRBV28 to TRBJ1-1, with 9 bases identical to TRBD1. This CDR3 region has 17 residues. Germline V gives CDR1 MDHEN, CDR2 SYDVKM. Trimming cost V 2 bases and J 6 bases; bases outside gene matches: 13.

The rearrangement links TRBV25-1 to TRBJ1-6; D gene unclear. The CDR3 extends over 16 amino acids. V dropped 6 bases and J dropped 1 base, with 13 bases sitting between them. The V gene's germline CDR1 is MGHDK and CDR2 SYGVNS. The CDR3 spells CASREKGSSYNSPLHF. The CDR3 nucleotides are TGTGCCAGCAGAGAGAAAGGGAGTTCCTATAATTCACCCCTCCACTTT.

J is TRBJ2-1 and V is TRBV27; no clear D. V gave up 3 bases and J gave up 7 bases, with 7 bases separating them. Per germline, CDR1 MNHEY and CDR2 SMNVEV (reference sequence). The CDR3 runs 12 residues. The chain's CDR3 is CASSLSGNEQFF. In DNA, the CDR3 is TGTGCCAGCAGTTTGTCGGGTAATGAGCAGTTCTTC.

The chain joins TRBV15 to TRBJ1-1; D might be TRBD1 (5 bases). V lost 0 bases, J lost 11 bases, and 19 bases lay in between. The CDR3 is made up of 15 amino acids. The germline V gene encodes CDR1 LNHNV and CDR2 YYDKDF (reference sequence). This CDR3 reads CATSREGARFSTAFF. The CDR3 nucleotides read TGTGCCACCAGCAGAGAAGGGGCCAGATTTTCCACGGCTTTCTTT.

This clone was seen just once. The CDR3 protein is CASSIDLLAGIYNEQFF. CDR3 bases: TGTGCCAGTAGTATCGACCTCCTAGCGGGGATCTACAATGAGCAGTTCTTC. This rearrangement joins TRBV19 to TRBJ2-1; TRBD2 aligns across 9 bases. Per germline, CDR1 LNHDA and CDR2 SQIVND (reference sequence). The ends lost 3 bases at V and 3 bases at J; junction bases unmatched: 9. The CDR3 is 17 residues long.

This sequence joins TRBV7-9 and TRBJ1-2, with D possibly TRBD1 on 6 matching bases. The germline V gene has CDR1 SEHNR and CDR2 FQNEAQ (reference sequence). CDR3 length: 16 amino acids. Trimming took off 1 base at V and 6 bases at J, with 18 bases between the two ends. CDR3 in amino acids: CASSLEGRGKKNGYTF. Here the CDR3 DNA reads TGTGCCAGCAGCTTAGAAGGAAGGGGGAAAAAGAATGGCTACACCTTC.

The chain is built from TRBV27 and TRBJ2-1, with 9 bases identical to TRBD2. V dropped 2 bases and J dropped 8; count of bases not matched to a gene: 7. Germline lookup yields CDR1 MNHEY and CDR2 SMNVEV (reference sequence). There are 15 residues in the CDR3. The CDR3 protein is CASSLGGGAVDEQFF. Here the CDR3 DNA reads TGTGCCAGCAGTTTAGGCGGGGGGGCCGTGGATGAGCAGTTCTTC.

The chain couples TRBV27 to TRBJ2-1; 10 bases align to TRBD2. From germline, CDR1 is MNHEY and CDR2 SMNVEV (reference sequence). The CDR3 totals 14 residues. The ends lost 3 bases at V and 9 bases at J; junction bases unmatched: 5. CDR3 protein: CASSLGTSVFEQFF. CDR3 DNA: TGTGCCAGCAGTTTGGGGACTAGCGTTTTTGAGCAGTTCTTC.

The chain is built from TRBV5-8 and TRBJ2-7; D is uncertain. V lost 0 bases and J 0 bases, leaving 10 bases between the germline ends. Germline V gene lookup returns CDR1 SGHTS and CDR2 YDEGEE. The CDR3 spans 15 residues. This CDR3 reads CASSLAVSLSYEQYV. The CDR3, as DNA: TGTGCCAGCAGCTTGGCGGTTAGCCTCTCCTACGAGCAGTACGTC.

This rearrangement joins TRBV9 to TRBJ1-2; TRBD1 matches at 8 bases. Germline CDR1 is SGDLS and CDR2 is YYNGEE. CDR3 length: 14 residues. V shed 3 bases and J 6 bases; nucleotides not matched to a gene: 7. The CDR3 protein is CASSAGQGFDGYTF. DNA for the CDR3: TGTGCCAGCAGCGCCGGACAGGGATTCGATGGCTACACCTTC.